This T cell receptor (beta chain) was recorded in a study of beta chain features in type 1 diabetes (dated by TCRdb to the late 2010s). With regard to the full study: Mean age, gender distribution, total cell number and subset yield were not different between patients and healthy donors. A total of about 110,000,000 sorted cells were examined across all samples, and a strong correlation was observed between cell number per subset and RNA yield. The study compared the TCRB repertoires of sorted circulating CD4+ T cell subsets in recently diagnosed type 1 diabetes patients with those in matched healthy donors. Naive and central memory subsets were obtained from all 30 or so donors, but regulatory and stem cell-like memory subsets were isolated from only 8 patients and roughly eight healthy donors. Beyond this particular receptor, the publication reports: PCR might favor shorter templates, but patient and control samples were amplified and corrected together, so any skew would affect both groups equally. At VDJ recombination sites, patients with type 1 diabetes made fewer insertions and deleted more nucleotides, a pattern implying thymic rearrangement abnormalities. Because small numbers of individuals were included in the HLA sub-analyses, any influence of HLA type on TCRB rearrangement was left unresolved. A moderate but significant shortening of TCRB CDR3 length was observed in type 1 diabetes patients in all four CD4+ subsets. Naive, central memory and regulatory TCRB repertoires appeared more similar among patients than among healthy donors. Because cDNA rather than genomic DNA was sequenced, highly expressing activated cells could have been over-represented, although no difference in activation and CD3 levels was found between groups.

A single peripheral blood draw of 95 to 150 mL on average was collected from each donor into heparinised tubes. Naive, central memory, regulatory and stem cell-like memory CD4+ T cells were sorted on a BD FACSAria II using a panel including CD45RO, CCR7, CD25, CD127, CD95 and CD27. Every sorted population had a purity above 95%. PBMCs were isolated right away by Lymphoprep density gradient centrifugation and were stained directly, without culture. So that batch effects would be minimized, each experiment stained and sorted samples in pairs, pairing one healthy donor with one patient. The High Capacity cDNA Reverse Transcription Kit was used to reverse transcribe all of the isolated RNA, meaning that expressed TCRB transcripts were what got sequenced. Naive, central memory and regulatory T cell samples underwent deep immunoSEQ sequencing, averaging roughly 3.3 million total reads per sample. Sorted cells were lysed in RLT buffer and RNA was extracted with DNase-treated RNeasy Micro or Mini kits, depending on cell number. To prevent cross-contamination, each cell subset was processed individually, whereas patient and healthy donor samples were processed jointly. Using the immunoSEQ multiplex PCR, TCRB sequences were amplified from cDNA into 87-bp fragments spanning the CDR3 region. Amplicons were sequenced on the Illumina HiSeq platform. In the original analysis: PCR bias was computationally corrected using synthetic template baselines, reads within Hamming distance 2 were collapsed, and singletons that could not be merged were discarded. By aligning reads against IMGT, V, D and J genes, CDR3 length, and insertions or deletions at six rearrangement sites were assigned. Within each subset, clonotype counts were normalized to the number of sorted cells before true diversity and Gini coefficients were calculated with the tcR R package. Repertoire sharing was quantified using the overlap coefficient calculated on TCRB nucleotide sequences. Out-of-frame TCRB sequences from naive cells were analyzed to stand in for the pre-selection repertoire. TCRdb carries this immuneACCESS record with in-frame sequences only. Its versions omit some clonotypes, under half of them owing to an unresolved V gene in the studies checked, with the rest unexplained. V, J and clone size were drawn from that table, and D and trimming were deduced from the DNA. This sample holds roughly 260,000 clones; about 20% were observed only once. The ten largest clones take up 0.028% of the sample.

From the germline V gene, CDR1 is SGDLS and CDR2 is YYNGEE. Its CDR3 holds 16 amino acids, cysteine through phenylalanine. Only the CDR3 region is kept as DNA, spanning 48 bases read in frame from base 1. Unmatched junction bases come to 6, with V trimmed by 4 bases and J by 6 bases. With respect to this clone: It has no known antigen specificity. No much larger clone is present one base from it, and per-base qualities are unavailable.

Rearrangement joined TRBV9 to TRBJ2-2; the junction holds 13 bases that match TRBD2. Sequenced input: naive CD4+ T cells from blood. Explained via the paper, the cell subset or site label denotes: true naive CD4+ T cells. The clonotype comes from a woman aged 40 to 50 with type 1 diabetes. The CDR3 reads as follows: CASSPGLAGWAGELFF. The DNA sequence is given as TGTGCCAGCAGCCCGGGACTAGCGGGGTGGGCCGGGGAGCTGTTTTTT.